Below are 15 T cell receptor beta chains sequenced from a single sample in a study of T cell clonotyping in hematopoietic cell transplantation. Noted time point: recipient sample about 28 days before transplant, after cytoreduction. Sequencing used immunoSEQ multiplex PCR; TCRdb keeps in-frame clones, though not all of them. The sample holds 10,000 or so clones; roughly 80% are singletons and the top ten take around 31%. Material: peripheral blood mononuclear cells, obtained before stem cell transplant. All receptors come from a man aged 55 to 69 with acute myeloid leukemia. Some clones in this sample may be carry-over from other donors' samples.

V usage is TRBV5-8 and J usage is TRBJ2-6, with D possibly TRBD1 on 5 matching bases. This CDR3 has 18 amino acids. Trimming removed 5 bases at V and 0 bases at J, with 18 bases between. The germline CDR1 and CDR2 sequences are SGHTS and YDEGEE. CDR3 nucleotide sequence: TGTGCCAGCAGACGAGTACAGGCCGCTCTCTCTGGGGCCAACGTCCTGACTTTC. Translation: CASRRVQAALSGANVLTF.

The V and J genes are TRBV2 and TRBJ2-5; 10 nucleotides match TRBD1. The CDR3 spans 13 residues. Looked up from germline, CDR1 is SNHLY and CDR2 is FYNNEI. V lost 11 bases, J lost 5 bases, and 8 bases stayed unmatched. The DNA of the CDR3 is TGTGCCGGAGGGACAGGGGTTCAGGAGACCCAGTACTTC. Translated, it gives CAGGTGVQETQYF.

DNA for the CDR3: TGTGCCAGCAGTTTATCAAGGGGGGGCTCCTACAATGAGCAGTTCTTC. Its translation: CASSLSRGGSYNEQFF. V and J are TRBV27 and TRBJ2-1; perhaps TRBD2 as D (7 bases). The germline V gene encodes CDR1 MNHEY and CDR2 SMNVEV (reference sequence). This CDR3 has 16 residues. The V and J ends lost 0 bases and 0 bases respectively, with 9 bases between them.

This rearrangement joins TRBV2 to TRBJ2-3, with 13 nucleotides matching TRBD2. CDR1 SNHLY and CDR2 FYNNEI come from the germline V gene. The V and J ends lost 5 bases and 0 bases, in that order; junction bases with no gene match: 5. This CDR3 is 17 amino acids long. The CDR3 reads CASSKRTSGSSTDTQYF. CDR3 nucleotide sequence: TGTGCCAGCAGTAAACGGACTAGCGGGAGTAGCACAGATACGCAGTATTTT.

The chain combines TRBV30 with TRBJ2-2, with TRBD1 matching over 9 bases. Germline values: CDR1 GTSNPN, CDR2 SVGIG (reference sequence). CDR3 length: 15 residues. V lost 1 base and J lost 3; bases outside the gene matches: 3. CDR3 DNA: TGTGCCTGGAGTGGGGACAGGGTAGACACCGGGGAGCTGTTTTTT. Its protein product is CAWSGDRVDTGELFF. Complete variable domain (other parts from reference TRBV30 and TRBJ2-2): SQTIHQWPATLVQPVGSPLSLECTVEGTSNPNLYWYRQAAGRGLQLLFYSVGIGQISSEVPQNLSASRPQDRQFILSSKKLLLSDSGFYLCAWSGDRVDTGELFFGEGSRLTVL.

The CDR3 loop reads CASMGDRVSEKLFF. DNA of the CDR3: TGTGCCAGCATGGGGGACAGGGTATCTGAAAAACTGTTTTTT. The chain recombines TRBV2 with TRBJ1-4; the match to TRBD1 covers 9 bases. The CDR3 loop spans 14 amino acids. Germline V gene sequence: CDR1 SNHLY, CDR2 FYNNEI. The trim removed 7 bases at V and 7 bases at J, leaving 7 bases unmatched.

The V gene is TRBV6-1, the J gene TRBJ1-4; a weak D match, TRBD1 (5 bases). Germline V gives CDR1 MNHNS, CDR2 SASEGT. The CDR3 totals 16 residues. Trimming took off 3 bases at V and 4 bases at J, with 15 bases between the two ends. In nucleotides, the CDR3 is TGTGCCAGCAGTGATCTCACGGGGAGGGGTAATGAAAAACTGTTTTTT. As protein: CASSDLTGRGNEKLFF.

V usage is TRBV30 and J usage is TRBJ1-1, with TRBD1 identical over 9 bases. The CDR3 is 14 residues long. Per the germline V gene, CDR1 is GTSNPN and CDR2 is SVGIG (reference sequence). V was clipped by 4 bases and J by 5 bases; unmatched bases: 8. Here the CDR3 DNA reads TGTGCCTGGACGACAGGGGGGCCTGGAACTGAAGCTTTCTTT. This codes for CAWTTGGPGTEAFF.

The V gene is TRBV27, the J gene TRBJ1-2, with D possibly TRBD1 on 5 matching bases. Germline V gene lookup returns CDR1 MNHEY and CDR2 SMNVEV (reference sequence). There are 14 residues in the CDR3. The ends were cut back, 10 bases at V and 8 bases at J, with 23 bases in the middle. The CDR3 nucleotides are TGTGCCACCGGCCGGGACGAATCCTTTGGGGGCTACACCTTC. It encodes CATGRDESFGGYTF.

The chain uses TRBV30 and TRBJ2-1; D is uncertain. Germline V CDR1 and CDR2: GTSNPN, SVGIG (reference sequence). The CDR3 totals 11 residues. The ends were cut back, 0 bases at V and 7 bases at J, with 4 bases in the middle. The CDR3 protein is CAWSVSNEQFF. CDR3 nucleotides: TGTGCCTGGAGTGTGTCAAATGAGCAGTTCTTC.

The chain links TRBV28 to TRBJ1-1, with unresolved D. CDR1 is MDHEN and CDR2 is SYDVKM in the germline V gene. The CDR3 is 13 residues long. V lost 5 bases and J lost 1, with 8 bases in between. In DNA, the CDR3 is TGTGCCAGCAGTGGCAGGAGGAACACTGAAGCTTTCTTT. This encodes CASSGRRNTEAFF.

The V gene is TRBV2, the J gene TRBJ1-1; no reliable D call. CDR3 length: 11 amino acids. V was cut by 6 bases and J by 1 base, with 3 bases left in between. Germline loops: CDR1 SNHLY, CDR2 FYNNEI. In nucleotides, the CDR3 is TGTGCCAGCAGAGCGAACACTGAAGCTTTCTTT. It encodes CASRANTEAFF.

This clone has just a few counts. This specimen includes other DNA sequences encoding the same CDR3. This chain connects TRBV5-4 to TRBJ2-5; 10 bases match TRBD2. CDR3 length: 14 amino acids. V lost 5 bases, J lost 2 bases, and 3 bases stayed unmatched. CDR1 and CDR2 (germline): SGHNT, YYREEE (reference sequence). CDR3 loop: CASSLAGAQETQYF. The CDR3 DNA sequence: TGTGCCAGCAGTCTAGCGGGGGCTCAAGAGACCCAGTACTTC.

The V call is TRBV27, the J call TRBJ1-3; possible D gene TRBD1, 6 bases. The CDR3 consists of 14 residues. Trimming removed 3 bases from V and 11 bases from J, with 17 bases in between. CDR1 is MNHEY and CDR2 is SMNVEV in the germline V gene (reference sequence). The CDR3 bases are TGTGCCAGCAGTTTTCAGGGGAGTGGGAGCCCCATATATTTT. Its translation is CASSFQGSGSPIYF.

The rearrangement links TRBV9 to TRBJ1-2; maybe TRBD1 (5 bases). Trimming took 0 bases from V and 8 from J, leaving 11 bases between them. The CDR3 extends over 13 amino acids. Germline V gene sequence: CDR1 SGDLS, CDR2 YYNGEE. CDR3 region: CASSVVGGRGYTF. The CDR3 DNA reads as TGTGCCAGCAGCGTAGTTGGGGGTCGCGGCTACACCTTC.